These T cell receptor beta chains were read from a single sample in a study of blood T cell repertoires in COVID-19. TCRdb's copy holds only in-frame clones and misses some; the assay was immunoSEQ multiplex PCR. The sample holds hundreds of thousands of clones, around 90% seen once. The sequenced material came from peripheral blood. The receptors here all came from a woman aged 25 to 39 with COVID-19, enrolled during active disease. Both conserved end residues are part of each CDR3. A D gene is named only where the DNA matches it firmly. A clone size is listed for some rows: how often the clone was seen (once, few, many), or a class if it is expanded.

clone size: NA; D gene: TRBD1; J gene: TRBJ1-2; V gene: TRBV28; CDR3 protein: CASSSTLWTGDIGYGYTF; CDR3 DNA: TGTGCCAGCAGTTCCACCCTTTGGACAGGGGATATTGGCTATGGCTACACCTTC
clone size: NA; D gene: TRBD1; J gene: TRBJ2-5; V gene: TRBV3-1/TRBV3-2; CDR3 protein: CASSLRQGVSETQYF; CDR3 DNA: TGTGCCAGCAGCCTACGACAGGGGGTATCAGAGACCCAGTACTTC
clone size: NA; D gene: TRBD2; J gene: TRBJ2-7; V gene: TRBV6-5; CDR3 protein: CASTRGEGSHEQYF; CDR3 DNA: TGTGCCAGCACCCGGGGGGAAGGGTCACACGAGCAGTACTTC
clone size: NA; D gene: NA; J gene: TRBJ1-1; V gene: TRBV6-5; CDR3 protein: CASSYSWPNTEAFF; CDR3 DNA: TGTGCCAGCAGTTACTCTTGGCCGAACACTGAAGCTTTCTTT
clone size: NA; D gene: NA; J gene: TRBJ1-2; V gene: TRBV9; CDR3 protein: CASSVWERDTDYTF; CDR3 DNA: TGTGCCAGCAGCGTCTGGGAGAGAGACACTGACTACACCTTC
clone size: NA; D gene: TRBD2; J gene: TRBJ2-1; V gene: TRBV19; CDR3 protein: CASSIRDLAGFSYNEQFF; CDR3 DNA: TGTGCCAGTAGTATCCGAGACCTAGCGGGGTTCTCCTACAATGAGCAGTTCTTC
clone size: NA; D gene: TRBD1; J gene: TRBJ2-5; V gene: TRBV4-1; CDR3 protein: CASSQVQGGQQETQYF; CDR3 DNA: TGCGCCAGCAGCCAAGTTCAAGGGGGCCAACAAGAGACCCAGTACTTC
clone size: NA; D gene: NA; J gene: TRBJ2-1; V gene: TRBV11-3; CDR3 protein: CASSWGLVSYNEQFF; CDR3 DNA: TGTGCCAGCAGCTGGGGACTCGTCTCCTACAATGAGCAGTTCTTC
clone size: NA; D gene: NA; J gene: TRBJ1-1; V gene: TRBV7-9; CDR3 protein: CASSAAMNTEAFF; CDR3 DNA: TGTGCCAGCAGCGCCGCTATGAACACTGAAGCTTTCTTT
clone size: NA; D gene: TRBD2; J gene: TRBJ2-1; V gene: TRBV7-2; CDR3 protein: CASSLWAGGDNEQFF; CDR3 DNA: TGTGCCAGCAGCTTATGGGCGGGAGGGGACAATGAGCAGTTCTTC
clone size: NA; D gene: TRBD1; J gene: TRBJ2-2; V gene: TRBV7-2; CDR3 protein: CASSLPGGGRELFF; CDR3 DNA: TGTGCCAGCAGCTTACCAGGGGGCGGGAGGGAGCTGTTTTTT
clone size: NA; D gene: NA; J gene: TRBJ1-5; V gene: TRBV21-1; CDR3 protein: CASSTRGGPSNQPQHF; CDR3 DNA: TGTGCCAGCAGCACAAGAGGGGGCCCAAGCAATCAGCCCCAGCATTTT
clone size: NA; D gene: TRBD2; J gene: TRBJ2-5; V gene: TRBV20-1; CDR3 protein: CSARDYGTSGGTQETQYF; CDR3 DNA: TGCAGTGCTCGTGACTACGGGACTAGCGGGGGGACCCAAGAGACCCAGTACTTC
clone size: NA; D gene: NA; J gene: TRBJ1-2; V gene: TRBV12-3/TRBV12-4; CDR3 protein: CASSLGGAGYTF; CDR3 DNA: TGTGCCAGCAGTTTAGGCGGGGCGGGCTACACCTTC
clone size: NA; D gene: TRBD1; J gene: TRBJ2-3; V gene: TRBV11-2; CDR3 protein: CASSSNRGTDTQYF; CDR3 DNA: TGTGCCAGCAGCTCGAACAGGGGGACAGATACGCAGTATTTT
clone size: NA; D gene: NA; J gene: TRBJ2-1; V gene: TRBV5-5; CDR3 protein: CASSSQQGLYNEQFF; CDR3 DNA: TGTGCCAGCAGCTCTCAACAGGGACTATACAATGAGCAGTTCTTC
clone size: NA; D gene: NA; J gene: TRBJ1-1; V gene: TRBV10-1; CDR3 protein: CASSEATRPEAFF; CDR3 DNA: TGCGCCAGCAGTGAGGCGACACGGCCTGAAGCTTTCTTT
clone size: NA; D gene: NA; J gene: TRBJ1-4; V gene: TRBV6-5; CDR3 protein: CASSYRGTGEKLFF; CDR3 DNA: TGTGCCAGCAGTTACCGGGGGACGGGTGAAAAACTGTTTTTT
clone size: NA; D gene: NA; J gene: TRBJ1-6; V gene: TRBV6-2/TRBV6-3; CDR3 protein: CASSYGRVNSPLHF; CDR3 DNA: TGTGCCAGCAGTTACGGCAGGGTGAATTCACCCCTCCACTTT
clone size: NA; D gene: TRBD1; J gene: TRBJ2-7; V gene: TRBV3-1/TRBV3-2; CDR3 protein: CASSTQGASYEQYF; CDR3 DNA: TGTGCCAGCAGCACACAGGGGGCCTCCTACGAGCAGTACTTC
clone size: few; D gene: TRBD1; J gene: TRBJ1-5; V gene: TRBV6-5; CDR3 protein: CASRWTGDQPQHF; CDR3 DNA: TGTGCCAGCAGGTGGACAGGGGATCAGCCCCAGCATTTT
clone size: once; D gene: TRBD2; J gene: TRBJ2-1; V gene: TRBV19; CDR3 protein: CASSTASGQNNEQFF; CDR3 DNA: TGTGCCAGTAGTACTGCTAGCGGCCAAAACAATGAGCAGTTCTTC
clone size: NA; D gene: NA; J gene: TRBJ2-7; V gene: TRBV7-2; CDR3 protein: CASSFGGSGEQYF; CDR3 DNA: TGTGCCAGCAGCTTTGGAGGTTCGGGCGAGCAGTACTTC
clone size: NA; D gene: NA; J gene: TRBJ2-7; V gene: TRBV29-1; CDR3 protein: CSVEVPGLDSSSYEQYF; CDR3 DNA: TGCAGCGTTGAAGTTCCGGGACTCGATAGTAGCTCCTACGAGCAGTACTTC
clone size: NA; D gene: NA; J gene: TRBJ1-1; V gene: TRBV5-1; CDR3 protein: CASSLDKWNTEAFF; CDR3 DNA: TGCGCCAGCAGCTTGGATAAATGGAACACTGAAGCTTTCTTT
clone size: NA; D gene: TRBD2; J gene: TRBJ2-1; V gene: TRBV4-1; CDR3 protein: CASSPSGSAYNEQFF; CDR3 DNA: TGCGCCAGCAGCCCTAGCGGGAGCGCCTACAATGAGCAGTTCTTC
clone size: NA; D gene: TRBD2; J gene: TRBJ2-5; V gene: TRBV19; CDR3 protein: CASSPGRGETQYF; CDR3 DNA: TGTGCCAGTAGTCCCGGGAGGGGAGAGACCCAGTACTTC
clone size: NA; D gene: NA; J gene: TRBJ1-2; V gene: TRBV10-3; CDR3 protein: CAISEWAGGGYTF; CDR3 DNA: TGTGCCATCAGTGAGTGGGCCGGAGGTGGCTACACCTTC
clone size: NA; D gene: NA; J gene: TRBJ1-3; V gene: TRBV27; CDR3 protein: CASSPGLRNTIYF; CDR3 DNA: TGTGCCAGCAGTCCGGGACTTCGAAACACCATATATTTT
clone size: few; D gene: TRBD1; J gene: TRBJ1-1; V gene: TRBV19; CDR3 protein: CASSVEQGLVWHTEAFF; CDR3 DNA: TGTGCCAGTAGTGTCGAACAGGGGTTAGTCTGGCACACTGAAGCTTTCTTT
clone size: NA; D gene: NA; J gene: TRBJ2-7; V gene: TRBV4-3; CDR3 protein: CAILRQGPPYEQYF; CDR3 DNA: TGCGCCATTCTCCGGCAGGGCCCTCCCTACGAGCAGTACTTC
clone size: once; D gene: NA; J gene: TRBJ2-6; V gene: TRBV5-6; CDR3 protein: CASSLSGQSNVLTF; CDR3 DNA: TGTGCCAGCAGCTTATCGGGACAATCCAACGTCCTGACTTTC
clone size: once; D gene: TRBD2; J gene: TRBJ2-3; V gene: TRBV25-1; CDR3 protein: CASSDPRGLAVYF; CDR3 DNA: TGTGCCAGCAGTGACCCTAGGGGACTAGCGGTTTATTTT
clone size: NA; D gene: TRBD1; J gene: TRBJ1-2; V gene: TRBV12-3/TRBV12-4; CDR3 protein: CASSLGTGVGYTF; CDR3 DNA: TGTGCCAGCAGTTTAGGGACAGGCGTTGGCTACACCTTC
clone size: NA; D gene: NA; J gene: TRBJ2-5; V gene: TRBV19; CDR3 protein: CASSRAVLETQYF; CDR3 DNA: TGTGCCAGTAGTCGCGCTGTGCTGGAGACCCAGTACTTC
clone size: NA; D gene: NA; J gene: TRBJ1-4; V gene: TRBV4-3; CDR3 protein: CASSQDTAGEGNEKLFF; CDR3 DNA: TGCGCCAGCAGCCAAGATACGGCGGGGGAAGGCAATGAAAAACTGTTTTTT
clone size: NA; D gene: TRBD1; J gene: TRBJ2-1; V gene: TRBV5-1; CDR3 protein: CASSPGQGGYNEQFF; CDR3 DNA: TGCGCCAGCAGCCCGGGACAGGGGGGCTACAATGAGCAGTTCTTC
clone size: NA; D gene: NA; J gene: TRBJ1-6; V gene: TRBV10-2; CDR3 protein: CASSVTSDISQVYNSVLHF; CDR3 DNA: TGCGCCAGCAGCGTGACCTCGGACATTTCCCAAGTATATAATTCAGTCCTCCACTTT
clone size: NA; D gene: TRBD1; J gene: TRBJ1-2; V gene: TRBV19; CDR3 protein: CISLGQNYGYTF; CDR3 DNA: TGTATCAGCCTGGGACAGAACTATGGCTACACCTTC
clone size: NA; D gene: NA; J gene: TRBJ1-2; V gene: TRBV4-3; CDR3 protein: CASSQDSQGGHYGYTF; CDR3 DNA: TGCGCCAGCAGCCAAGATAGCCAGGGTGGTCATTATGGCTACACCTTC
clone size: NA; D gene: NA; J gene: TRBJ1-5; V gene: TRBV2; CDR3 protein: CASSESYYQPQHF; CDR3 DNA: TGTGCCAGCAGTGAATCCTATTATCAGCCCCAGCATTTT
clone size: once; D gene: TRBD1; J gene: TRBJ2-2; V gene: TRBV9; CDR3 protein: CASSPIGQGGNPGELFF; CDR3 DNA: TGTGCCAGCAGCCCGATAGGACAGGGTGGTAACCCCGGGGAGCTGTTTTTT
clone size: NA; D gene: NA; J gene: TRBJ1-2; V gene: TRBV3-1/TRBV3-2; CDR3 protein: CASSQSLWLYYGYTF; CDR3 DNA: TGTGCCAGCAGCCAGTCTTTGTGGCTGTACTATGGCTACACCTTC
clone size: NA; D gene: NA; J gene: TRBJ2-5; V gene: TRBV7-9; CDR3 protein: CASSQGSVGLAQYF; CDR3 DNA: TGTGCCAGCAGCCAGGGCTCAGTGGGGCTGGCCCAGTACTTC
clone size: NA; D gene: NA; J gene: TRBJ2-2; V gene: TRBV5-1; CDR3 protein: CASTGVPQNTGELFF; CDR3 DNA: TGCGCCAGCACAGGGGTTCCCCAAAACACCGGGGAGCTGTTTTTT
clone size: NA; D gene: TRBD1; J gene: TRBJ2-4; V gene: TRBV7-2; CDR3 protein: CASSQGENIQYF; CDR3 DNA: TGTGCCAGCAGCCAGGGGGAAAACATTCAGTACTTC
clone size: NA; D gene: NA; J gene: TRBJ2-1; V gene: TRBV11-1; CDR3 protein: CASSLGAYNEQFF; CDR3 DNA: TGTGCCAGCAGCTTAGGGGCTTACAATGAGCAGTTCTTC
clone size: NA; D gene: TRBD1; J gene: TRBJ1-5; V gene: TRBV30; CDR3 protein: CAWSPQGDQPQHF; CDR3 DNA: TGTGCCTGGAGTCCCCAGGGGGATCAGCCCCAGCATTTT
clone size: NA; D gene: NA; J gene: TRBJ1-1; V gene: TRBV5-4; CDR3 protein: CASSLGGPVNTEAFF; CDR3 DNA: TGTGCCAGCAGCTTGGGGGGGCCAGTGAACACTGAAGCTTTCTTT
clone size: NA; D gene: TRBD1; J gene: TRBJ1-1; V gene: TRBV7-2; CDR3 protein: CASSLWGQGASEAFF; CDR3 DNA: TGTGCCAGCAGCTTATGGGGACAGGGGGCGTCCGAAGCTTTCTTT
clone size: NA; D gene: NA; J gene: TRBJ2-5; V gene: TRBV19; CDR3 protein: CASSKGQQYQETQYF; CDR3 DNA: TGTGCCAGTAGTAAAGGACAGCAGTACCAAGAGACCCAGTACTTC
clone size: NA; D gene: NA; J gene: TRBJ1-5; V gene: TRBV10-3; CDR3 protein: CAISEHQGNQPQHF; CDR3 DNA: TGTGCCATCAGTGAGCATCAGGGCAATCAGCCCCAGCATTTT
clone size: NA; D gene: TRBD2; J gene: TRBJ2-5; V gene: TRBV9; CDR3 protein: CASSVGASGARGQETQYF; CDR3 DNA: TGTGCCAGCAGCGTAGGAGCTAGCGGGGCCCGGGGCCAAGAGACCCAGTACTTC
clone size: NA; D gene: TRBD1; J gene: TRBJ2-7; V gene: TRBV2; CDR3 protein: CASNGQGGLGEQYF; CDR3 DNA: TGTGCCAGCAATGGACAGGGGGGTCTCGGTGAGCAGTACTTC
clone size: NA; D gene: TRBD1; J gene: TRBJ2-3; V gene: TRBV9; CDR3 protein: CASSATGDSTDTQYF; CDR3 DNA: TGTGCCAGCAGCGCGACAGGGGATAGCACAGATACGCAGTATTTT